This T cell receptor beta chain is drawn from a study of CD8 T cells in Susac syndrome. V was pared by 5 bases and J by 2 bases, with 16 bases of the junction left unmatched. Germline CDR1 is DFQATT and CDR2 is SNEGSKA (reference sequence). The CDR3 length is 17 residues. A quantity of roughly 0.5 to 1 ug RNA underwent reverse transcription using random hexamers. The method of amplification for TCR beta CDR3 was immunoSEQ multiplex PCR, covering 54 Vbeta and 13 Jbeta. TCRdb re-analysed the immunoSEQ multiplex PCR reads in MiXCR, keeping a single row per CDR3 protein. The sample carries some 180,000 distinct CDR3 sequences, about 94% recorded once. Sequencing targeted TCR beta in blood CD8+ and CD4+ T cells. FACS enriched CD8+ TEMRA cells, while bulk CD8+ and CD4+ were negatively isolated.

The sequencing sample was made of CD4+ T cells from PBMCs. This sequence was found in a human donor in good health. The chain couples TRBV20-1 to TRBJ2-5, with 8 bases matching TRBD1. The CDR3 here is CSAGTGGVAAFQETQYF. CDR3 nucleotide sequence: TGCAGTGCTGGAACAGGGGGAGTAGCCGCTTTTCAAGAGACCCAGTACTTC.